The 18 T cell receptor beta chains presented below share a single source sample, sequenced in a study of blood T cell repertoires in COVID-19. Clones were read by immunoSEQ multiplex PCR, and TCRdb kept only the in-frame ones, dropping some. This table has 650,000 to 800,000 clones, 85% to 90% appearing once. The sequenced sample consisted of peripheral blood. Source of these receptors: a woman in her late teens or twenties with acute or convalescent COVID-19.

The chain employs TRBV29-1 and TRBJ1-1; tentatively, D is TRBD1 (5 bases). The germline V gene has CDR1 SQVTM and CDR2 ANQGSEA. Trimming left V 5 bases short and J 8 bases short, with 18 bases between. The CDR3 contains 13 residues. CDR3 nucleotides: TGCAGCGTTCACTTCCTGCGGGACGCAGAAGCTTTCTTT. Translated: CSVHFLRDAEAFF.

V and J are TRBV6-5 and TRBJ1-2; 10 bases line up with TRBD1. Trimming removed 5 bases from V and 2 bases from J; junction bases left unmatched: 5. Germline CDR1 reads MNHEY; CDR2 reads SVGAGI. This CDR3 has 15 amino acids. CDR3 nucleotides: TGTGCCAGCAGTCGTAAGGGACAGGGGAACTATGGCTACACCTTC. It yields the protein CASSRKGQGNYGYTF.

This clone was seen only once. This rearrangement joins TRBV9 to TRBJ2-1, with D possibly being TRBD2 (5 bases). CDR3 length: 16 residues. Trimming pared 0 bases from V and 0 bases from J, leaving 10 bases between. From germline, CDR1 is SGDLS and CDR2 YYNGEE. The chain's CDR3 is CASSVDLSGSYNEQFF. As DNA, the CDR3 is TGTGCCAGCAGCGTAGACTTGAGCGGCTCCTACAATGAGCAGTTCTTC.

This rearrangement joins TRBV6-2 or TRBV6-3 to TRBJ1-5; 7 positions match TRBD1. The CDR3 totals 13 residues. CDR1 is MNHEY and CDR2 is SVGEGT in the germline V gene. The V segment lost 5 bases and the J segment 4 bases; nucleotides outside the gene matches: 2. The CDR3 DNA reads as TGTGCCAGCAGTACAGGGGTTAATCAGCCCCAGCATTTT. Its protein product is CASSTGVNQPQHF.

J is TRBJ1-4 and V is TRBV7-6, with D maybe TRBD1 (6 bases). In germline, CDR1 is SGHVS, CDR2 FNYEAQ. The germline V and J ends were trimmed by 1 base and 8 bases, with 20 bases remaining between them. The CDR3 runs 17 residues. The CDR3 bases are TGTGCCAGCAGCTTAGAATTTGGGGTCTCTCAGGGGGAAAAACTGTTTTTT. The encoded protein is CASSLEFGVSQGEKLFF. Full variable domain (remainder filled in from reference TRBV7-6 and TRBJ1-4): GAGVSQSPRYKVTKRGQDVALRCDPISGHVSLYWYRQALGQGPEFLTYFNYEAQQDKSGLPNDRFSAERPEGSISTLTIQRTEQRDSAMYRCASSLEFGVSQGEKLFFGSGTQLSVL.

The rearrangement joins TRBV6-6 to TRBJ1-1; weak D call: TRBD1 (5 bases). CDR1 and CDR2 (germline): MNHNY, SVGAGI (reference sequence). This CDR3 region has 13 residues. Trimming removed 0 bases at V and 11 bases at J, with 13 bases between. Written as DNA, the CDR3 is TGTGCCAGCAGTTACTCGTCAGGGCAAGAGGCTTTCTTT. This translates into CASSYSSGQEAFF.

The V gene is TRBV11-2, the J gene TRBJ1-2; D gene ambiguous. CDR3 length: 12 residues. Germline V lookup: CDR1 SGHAT, CDR2 FQNNGV. V gave up 6 bases and J gave up 8 bases, with 13 bases separating them. CDR3 coding DNA: TGTGCCAGCAGTACTGGTCAATGGGGCTACACCTTC. Translated, it gives CASSTGQWGYTF.

The V gene is TRBV19, the J gene TRBJ1-1; D is unresolved. With 6 bases removed from V and 3 bases from J, the gap between germline ends came to 14 bases. The germline V gene encodes CDR1 LNHDA and CDR2 SQIVND (reference sequence). There are 14 residues in the CDR3. The CDR3 spells CASRTREGHTEAFF. CDR3 coding DNA: TGTGCCAGTAGGACCCGGGAGGGTCACACTGAAGCTTTCTTT.

The chain links TRBV3-1 (or the pseudogene TRBV3-2) to TRBJ1-1; D gene unclear. The CDR3 sequence is 17 residues long. With 0 bases removed from V and 1 base from J, the gap between germline ends came to 15 bases. Germline values: CDR1 LGHDT, CDR2 YNNKEL (reference sequence). The CDR3 nucleotides read TGTGCCAGCAGCCAAGATCTTGGTGAGGGATGGAACACTGAAGCTTTCTTT. The encoded protein is CASSQDLGEGWNTEAFF.

The chain joins TRBV28 to TRBJ1-2; weak D call: TRBD1 (5 bases). This CDR3 region has 15 residues. CDR1 is MDHEN and CDR2 is SYDVKM in the germline V gene. V was shortened by 5 bases and J by 7 bases, with 20 bases between the two germline ends. CDR3 in amino acids: CASSIPWGGGGGYTF. In DNA, the CDR3 is TGTGCCAGCAGTATCCCCTGGGGTGGGGGAGGTGGCTACACCTTC.

The CDR3 DNA is TGTGCCAGCAGCGTAGCCCTGACAGGGGTCGACAATAATTCACCCCTCCACTTT. It encodes CASSVALTGVDNNSPLHF. This rearrangement joins TRBV9 to TRBJ1-6; 8 nucleotides agree with TRBD1. V lost 0 bases and J lost 5; bases outside the gene matches: 10. Per germline, CDR1 SGDLS and CDR2 YYNGEE. The CDR3 runs to 18 residues.

V usage is TRBV18 and J usage is TRBJ2-3; perhaps TRBD1 as D (6 bases). The CDR3 length is 15 residues. With 3 bases removed from V and 5 bases from J, the gap between germline ends came to 15 bases. Germline assignment: CDR1 KGHSH and CDR2 LQKENI. This CDR3 is CASSPPGIRGDTQYF. The CDR3 bases are TGTGCCAGCTCACCTCCTGGTATCAGGGGAGATACGCAGTATTTT.

The V call is TRBV7-3, the J call TRBJ2-3, with D maybe TRBD2 (6 bases). With 1 base removed from V and 6 bases from J, the gap between germline ends came to 8 bases. The CDR3 runs 13 residues. The V gene's germline CDR1 is SGHTA and CDR2 FQGTGA. The CDR3 nucleotides are TGTGCCAGCAGCTTAAACAGCGGGGATACGCAGTATTTT. Its translation: CASSLNSGDTQYF.

This clone was recorded once. V usage is TRBV9 and J usage is TRBJ1-2, with D hard to call. The germline gives CDR1 SGDLS, CDR2 YYNGEE. This CDR3 is built from 13 residues. V was cut by 4 bases and J by 5 bases, with 12 bases left in between. The CDR3 here is CASSPLAPYGYTF. As DNA, the CDR3 is TGTGCCAGCAGCCCCCTGGCACCATATGGCTACACCTTC. The whole variable domain, filled in from reference TRBV9 and TRBJ1-2, reads DSGVTQTPKHLITATGQRVTLRCSPRSGDLSVYWYQQSLDQGLQFLIQYYNGEERAKGNILERFSAQQFPDLHSELNLSSLELGDSALYFCASSPLAPYGYTFGSGTRLTVV.

The chain links TRBV3-1 (or the pseudogene TRBV3-2) to TRBJ1-4, with 7 bases identical to TRBD1. CDR3 length equals 15 residues. The germline CDR1 and CDR2 sequences are LGHDT and YNNKEL (reference sequence). The V gene end was trimmed by 5 bases and the J gene end by 7 bases; junction bases not matched to a gene: 10. The CDR3 is CASSTPGGLGEKLFF. CDR3 nucleotide sequence: TGTGCCAGCAGCACCCCAGGGGGACTTGGTGAAAAACTGTTTTTT.

This chain connects TRBV5-6 to TRBJ1-2; D may be TRBD1 (6 bases). Per germline, CDR1 SGHDT and CDR2 YYEEEE. The CDR3 has 17 amino acids. Trimming cost V 2 bases and J 2 bases, with 19 bases left between them. The CDR3 DNA reads TGTGCCAGCAGCTTAAGGGTGATCAGGGGCGCGAACTATGGCTACACCTTC. Its protein is CASSLRVIRGANYGYTF.

V and J are TRBV7-9 and TRBJ1-6; 10 bases match TRBD1. CDR3 length: 15 residues. The germline V gene encodes CDR1 SEHNR and CDR2 FQNEAQ (reference sequence). After removal of 5 bases from V and 8 bases from J, the junction contained 6 bases not matched to a gene. CDR3: CASSRPGTGDSPLHF. The DNA of the CDR3 is TGTGCCAGCAGCCGGCCCGGGACAGGGGATTCACCCCTCCACTTT. The variable domain in full, completed from reference TRBV7-9 and TRBJ1-6, reads DTGVSQNPRHKITKRGQNVTFRCDPISEHNRLYWYRQTLGQGPEFLTYFQNEAQLEKSRLLSDRFSAERPKGSFSTLEIQRTEQGDSAMYLCASSRPGTGDSPLHFGNGTRLTVT.

The chain links TRBV23-1 to TRBJ2-7; possibly TRBD1 for D (6 bases). TRBV23-1 is treated as an ORF (open reading frame) with a function not yet certain. This CDR3 is built from 12 residues. Trimming pared 5 bases from V and 9 bases from J, leaving 14 bases between. The CDR3 nucleotides read TGCGCCAGCAGTTACCTCAGGGGTTTGCAGTACTTC. It translates to CASSYLRGLQYF.